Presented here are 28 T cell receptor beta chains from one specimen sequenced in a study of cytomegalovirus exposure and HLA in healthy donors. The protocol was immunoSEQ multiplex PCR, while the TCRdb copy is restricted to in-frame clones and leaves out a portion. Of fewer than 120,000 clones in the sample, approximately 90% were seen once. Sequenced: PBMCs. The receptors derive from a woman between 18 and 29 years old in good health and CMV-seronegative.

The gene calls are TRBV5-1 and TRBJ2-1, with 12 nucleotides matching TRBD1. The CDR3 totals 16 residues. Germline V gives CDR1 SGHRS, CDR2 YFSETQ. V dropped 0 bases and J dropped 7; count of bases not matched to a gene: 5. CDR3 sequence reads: CASSLVGTGGVNEQFF. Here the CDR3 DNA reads TGCGCCAGCAGCTTGGTCGGGACAGGGGGCGTTAATGAGCAGTTCTTC.

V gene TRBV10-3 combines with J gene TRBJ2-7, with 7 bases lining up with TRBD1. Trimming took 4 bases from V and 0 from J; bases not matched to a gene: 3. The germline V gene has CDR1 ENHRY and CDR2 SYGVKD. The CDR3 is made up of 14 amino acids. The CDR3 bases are TGTGCCATCAGTGGCCGGGACAGCTCCTACGAGCAGTACTTC. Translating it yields CAISGRDSSYEQYF.

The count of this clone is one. Here the CDR3 reads CAWSQLQGGGYTF. CDR3 coding DNA: TGTGCCTGGAGTCAACTGCAGGGTGGCGGCTACACCTTC. The chain recombines TRBV30 with TRBJ1-2; a possible D gene is TRBD1 (5 bases). V lost 2 bases and J lost 8, with 15 bases in between. The CDR3 sequence is 13 residues long. The V gene's germline CDR1 is GTSNPN and CDR2 SVGIG (reference sequence).

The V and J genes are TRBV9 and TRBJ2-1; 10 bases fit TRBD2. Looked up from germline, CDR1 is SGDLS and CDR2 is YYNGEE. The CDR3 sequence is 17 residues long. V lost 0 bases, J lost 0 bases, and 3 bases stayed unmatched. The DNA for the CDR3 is TGTGCCAGCAGCGTAGGTCCTAGCGGGAGCTCCTACAATGAGCAGTTCTTC. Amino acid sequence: CASSVGPSGSSYNEQFF. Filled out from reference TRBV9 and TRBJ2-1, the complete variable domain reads DSGVTQTPKHLITATGQRVTLRCSPRSGDLSVYWYQQSLDQGLQFLIQYYNGEERAKGNILERFSAQQFPDLHSELNLSSLELGDSALYFCASSVGPSGSSYNEQFFGPGTRLTVL.

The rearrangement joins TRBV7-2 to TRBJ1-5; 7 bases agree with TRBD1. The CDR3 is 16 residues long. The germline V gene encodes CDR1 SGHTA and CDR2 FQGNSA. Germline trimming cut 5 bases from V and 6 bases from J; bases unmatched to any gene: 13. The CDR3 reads CASSLQGTGSGQPQHF. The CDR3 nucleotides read TGTGCCAGCAGCCTACAGGGGACCGGTTCGGGTCAGCCCCAGCATTTT.

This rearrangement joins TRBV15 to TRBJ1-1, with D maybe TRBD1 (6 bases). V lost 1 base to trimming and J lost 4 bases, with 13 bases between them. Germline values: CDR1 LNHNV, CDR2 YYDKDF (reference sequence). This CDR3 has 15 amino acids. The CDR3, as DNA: TGTGCCACCAGCAGAGTGGGGGGGCCGGTCACTGAAGCTTTCTTT. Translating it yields CATSRVGGPVTEAFF.

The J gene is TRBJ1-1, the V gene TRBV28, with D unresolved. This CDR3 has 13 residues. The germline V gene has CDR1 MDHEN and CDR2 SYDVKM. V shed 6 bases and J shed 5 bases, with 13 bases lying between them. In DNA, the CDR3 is TGTGCCAGCAGCCTCGTGAGGTGGACTGAAGCTTTCTTT. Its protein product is CASSLVRWTEAFF.

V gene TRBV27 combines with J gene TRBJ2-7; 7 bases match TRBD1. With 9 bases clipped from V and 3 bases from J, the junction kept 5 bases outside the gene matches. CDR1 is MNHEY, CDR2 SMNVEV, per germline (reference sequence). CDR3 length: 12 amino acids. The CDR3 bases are TGTGCCAGTGAGGGGGCCGACTACGAGCAGTACTTC. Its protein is CASEGADYEQYF.

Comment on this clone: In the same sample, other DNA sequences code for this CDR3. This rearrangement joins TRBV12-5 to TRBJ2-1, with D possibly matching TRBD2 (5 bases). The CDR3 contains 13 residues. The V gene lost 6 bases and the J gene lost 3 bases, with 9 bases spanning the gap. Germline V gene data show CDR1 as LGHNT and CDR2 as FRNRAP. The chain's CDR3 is CASGGAGYNEQFF. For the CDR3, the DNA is TGTGCTAGTGGGGGAGCTGGCTACAATGAGCAGTTCTTC.

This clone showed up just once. The CDR3 DNA follows: TGTGCCAGCAGCGCGAAACAGGGGTACGGCTATGGCTACACCTTC. Amino acid sequence: CASSAKQGYGYGYTF. The chain joins TRBV5-8 to TRBJ1-2, with 7 bases aligning to TRBD1. With V trimmed by 4 bases and J by 4 bases, 10 bases remained unmatched. This CDR3 has 15 residues. Germline values: CDR1 SGHTS, CDR2 YDEGEE. Full variable domain (outside the CDR3, taken from reference TRBV5-8 and TRBJ1-2): EAGVTQSPTHLIKTRGQQATLRCSPISGHTSVYWYQQALGLGLQFLLWYDEGEERNRGNFPPRFSGRQFPNYSSELNVNALELEDSALYLCASSAKQGYGYGYTFGSGTRLTVV.

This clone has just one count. The CDR3 nucleotides are TGTGCCAGCACTGGGGGAGGGCCGAGCGAGCAGTACTTC. It codes for CASTGGGPSEQYF. The chain recombines TRBV6-5 with TRBJ2-7, with 7 bases matching TRBD2. The CDR3 spans 13 residues. Trimming took 7 bases from V and 6 from J; bases not matched to a gene: 9. Germline-derived CDR1 and CDR2 are MNHEY and SVGAGI.

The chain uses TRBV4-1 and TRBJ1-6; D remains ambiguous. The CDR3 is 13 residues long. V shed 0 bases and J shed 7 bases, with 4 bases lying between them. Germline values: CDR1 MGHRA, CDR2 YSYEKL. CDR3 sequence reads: CASSQDRNSPLHF. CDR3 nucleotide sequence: TGCGCCAGCAGCCAAGATAGAAATTCACCCCTCCACTTT.

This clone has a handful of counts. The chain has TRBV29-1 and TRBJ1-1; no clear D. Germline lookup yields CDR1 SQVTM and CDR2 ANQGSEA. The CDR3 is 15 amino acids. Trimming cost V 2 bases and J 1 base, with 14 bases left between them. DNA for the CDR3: TGCAGCGTTGAAAAGGCGGGCCTAGCGAACACTGAAGCTTTCTTT. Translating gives CSVEKAGLANTEAFF.

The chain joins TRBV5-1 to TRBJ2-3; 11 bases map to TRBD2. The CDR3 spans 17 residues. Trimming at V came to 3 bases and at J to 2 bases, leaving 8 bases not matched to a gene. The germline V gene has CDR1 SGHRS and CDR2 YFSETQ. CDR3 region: CASSWRTSGFHTDTQYF. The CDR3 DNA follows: TGCGCCAGCAGCTGGCGGACTAGCGGGTTCCACACAGATACGCAGTATTTT.

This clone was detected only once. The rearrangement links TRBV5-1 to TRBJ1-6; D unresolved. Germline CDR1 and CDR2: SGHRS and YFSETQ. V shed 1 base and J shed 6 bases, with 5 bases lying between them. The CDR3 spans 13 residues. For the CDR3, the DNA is TGCGCCAGCAGCTTGTACGGTAATTCACCCCTCCACTTT. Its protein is CASSLYGNSPLHF.

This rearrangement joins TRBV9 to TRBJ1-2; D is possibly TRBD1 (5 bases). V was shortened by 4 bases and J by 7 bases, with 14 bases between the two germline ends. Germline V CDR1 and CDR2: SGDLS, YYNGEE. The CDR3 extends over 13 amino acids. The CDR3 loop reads CASSPPGGIGYTF. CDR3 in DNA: TGTGCCAGCAGCCCGCCGGGGGGGATTGGCTACACCTTC.

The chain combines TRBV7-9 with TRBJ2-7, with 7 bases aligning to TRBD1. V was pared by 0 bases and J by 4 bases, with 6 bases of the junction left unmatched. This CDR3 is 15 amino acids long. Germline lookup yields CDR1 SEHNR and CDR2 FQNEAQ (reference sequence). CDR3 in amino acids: CASSLAPGQPYEQYF. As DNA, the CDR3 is TGTGCCAGCAGCTTAGCCCCGGGACAGCCATACGAGCAGTACTTC. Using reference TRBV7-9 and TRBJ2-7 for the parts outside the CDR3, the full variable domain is DTGVSQNPRHKITKRGQNVTFRCDPISEHNRLYWYRQTLGQGPEFLTYFQNEAQLEKSRLLSDRFSAERPKGSFSTLEIQRTEQGDSAMYLCASSLAPGQPYEQYFGPGTRLTVT.

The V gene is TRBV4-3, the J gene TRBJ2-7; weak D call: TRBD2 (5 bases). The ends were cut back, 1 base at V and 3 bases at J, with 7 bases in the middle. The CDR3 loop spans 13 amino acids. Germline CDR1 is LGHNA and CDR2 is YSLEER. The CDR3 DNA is TGCGCCAGCAGCCAAGTTACTAGCTACGAGCAGTACTTC. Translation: CASSQVTSYEQYF.

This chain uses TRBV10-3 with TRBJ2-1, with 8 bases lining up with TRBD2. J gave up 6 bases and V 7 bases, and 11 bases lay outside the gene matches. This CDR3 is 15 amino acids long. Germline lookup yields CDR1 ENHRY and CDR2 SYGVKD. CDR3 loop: CAITAGGPFSNEQFF. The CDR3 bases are TGTGCCATCACCGCGGGAGGTCCCTTTTCCAATGAGCAGTTCTTC.

CDR3 sequence reads: CASSRLAGMVKIQYF. The CDR3 nucleotides are TGTGCCAGCAGTAGACTAGCGGGAATGGTTAAGATTCAGTACTTC. The chain carries TRBV6-5 and TRBJ2-4, with 11 bases matching TRBD2. V was pared by 5 bases and J by 10 bases, with 10 bases of the junction left unmatched. The CDR3 runs 15 residues. Per germline, CDR1 MNHEY and CDR2 SVGAGI.

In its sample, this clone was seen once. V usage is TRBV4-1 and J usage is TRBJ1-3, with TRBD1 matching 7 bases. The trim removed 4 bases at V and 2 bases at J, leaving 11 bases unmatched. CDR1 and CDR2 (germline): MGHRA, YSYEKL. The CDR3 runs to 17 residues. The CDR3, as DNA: TGCGCCAGCAGCCTAAATCCTCACAGGGGAACTGGAAACACCATATATTTT. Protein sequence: CASSLNPHRGTGNTIYF.

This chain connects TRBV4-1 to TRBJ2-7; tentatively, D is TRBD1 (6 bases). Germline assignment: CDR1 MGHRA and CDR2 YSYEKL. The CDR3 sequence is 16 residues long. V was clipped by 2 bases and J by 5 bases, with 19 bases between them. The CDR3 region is CASSQPNTGHLNEQYF. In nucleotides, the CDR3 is TGCGCCAGCAGCCAACCTAATACGGGACACCTAAACGAGCAGTACTTC.

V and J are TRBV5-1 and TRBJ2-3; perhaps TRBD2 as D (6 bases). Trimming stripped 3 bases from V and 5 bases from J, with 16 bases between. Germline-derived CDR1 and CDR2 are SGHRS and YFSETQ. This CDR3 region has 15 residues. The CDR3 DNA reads TGCGCCAGCAGCTCTAGCGCTCAGGCGGTAGATACGCAGTATTTT. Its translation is CASSSSAQAVDTQYF.

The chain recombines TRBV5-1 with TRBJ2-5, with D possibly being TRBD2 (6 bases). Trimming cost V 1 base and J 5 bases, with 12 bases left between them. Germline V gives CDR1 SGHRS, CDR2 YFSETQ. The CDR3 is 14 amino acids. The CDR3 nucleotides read TGCGCCAGCAGCTTGTATAGCGGATGGGAGACCCAGTACTTC. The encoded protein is CASSLYSGWETQYF.

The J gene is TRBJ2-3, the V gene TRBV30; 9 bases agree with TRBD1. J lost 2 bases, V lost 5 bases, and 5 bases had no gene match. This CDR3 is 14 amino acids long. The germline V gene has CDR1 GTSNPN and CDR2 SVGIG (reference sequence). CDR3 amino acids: CAWAGTGLTDTQYF. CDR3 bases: TGTGCCTGGGCCGGGACAGGGCTCACAGATACGCAGTATTTT.

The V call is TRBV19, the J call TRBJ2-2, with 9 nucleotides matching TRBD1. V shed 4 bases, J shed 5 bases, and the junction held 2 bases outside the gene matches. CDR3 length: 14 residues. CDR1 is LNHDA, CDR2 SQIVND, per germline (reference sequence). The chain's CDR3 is CASSTGQGTGELFF. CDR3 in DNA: TGTGCCAGTAGTACCGGACAGGGGACCGGGGAGCTGTTTTTT.

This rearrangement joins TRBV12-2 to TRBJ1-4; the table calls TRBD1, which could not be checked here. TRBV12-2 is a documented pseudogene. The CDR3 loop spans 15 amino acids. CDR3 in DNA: TGTGCAAGTCGCTTAGGGCAAGCAACTAATGAAAAACTGTTTTTT. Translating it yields CASRLGQATNEKLFF.

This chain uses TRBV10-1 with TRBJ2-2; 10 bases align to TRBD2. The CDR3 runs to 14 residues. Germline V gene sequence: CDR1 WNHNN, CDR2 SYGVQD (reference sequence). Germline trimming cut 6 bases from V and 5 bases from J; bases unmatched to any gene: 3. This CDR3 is CASRASGRTGELFF. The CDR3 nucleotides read TGCGCCAGCAGGGCTAGCGGGAGAACCGGGGAGCTGTTTTTT.